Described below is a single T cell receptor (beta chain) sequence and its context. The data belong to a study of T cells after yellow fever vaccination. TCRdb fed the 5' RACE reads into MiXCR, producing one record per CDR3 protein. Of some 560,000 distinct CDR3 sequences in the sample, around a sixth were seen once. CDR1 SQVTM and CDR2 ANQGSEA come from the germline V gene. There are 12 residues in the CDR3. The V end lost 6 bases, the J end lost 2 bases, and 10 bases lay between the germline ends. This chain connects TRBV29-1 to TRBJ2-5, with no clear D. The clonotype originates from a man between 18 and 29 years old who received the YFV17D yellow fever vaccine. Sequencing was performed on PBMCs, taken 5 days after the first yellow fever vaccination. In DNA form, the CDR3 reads TGCAGCGTCCTACATGATCAAGAGACCCAGTACTTC. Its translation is CSVLHDQETQYF.